These 15 T cell receptor beta chains were sequenced from one sample in a study of T cell responses to AZD1222 COVID-19 vaccine. Clones were sequenced by immunoSEQ multiplex PCR, and TCRdb holds only the in-frame ones, with some missing. The sample records about 110,000 clones, nearly 90% being singletons. The sample here was peripheral blood, taken 28 days after the second AZD1222 dose. The receptors shown here come from an adult who received the AZD1222 COVID-19 vaccine.

The chain recombines TRBV15 with TRBJ1-4; D not resolved. This CDR3 has 14 amino acids. V lost 6 bases and J 4 bases, leaving 12 bases between the germline ends. Germline V gene data show CDR1 as LNHNV and CDR2 as YYDKDF (reference sequence). The CDR3 reads CATRGYSLNEKLFF. CDR3 nucleotide sequence: TGTGCCACCAGAGGCTACAGCCTTAATGAAAAACTGTTTTTT.

This chain uses TRBV4-2 with TRBJ2-3; a weak D match, TRBD1 (7 bases). This CDR3 is built from 17 residues. CDR1 and CDR2 from the germline V gene are LGHNA and YNFKEQ. V lost 5 bases and J 0 bases, leaving 18 bases between the germline ends. CDR3 nucleotides: TGTGCCAGCAGCTCCGGAGGCGGGACAGATAGCACAGATACGCAGTATTTT. Residues: CASSSGGGTDSTDTQYF.

The chain uses TRBV4-3 and TRBJ2-5; the D gene is possibly TRBD1 (6 bases). The CDR3 has 15 residues. V lost 0 bases and J lost 4, with 12 bases in between. Germline V CDR1 and CDR2: LGHNA, YSLEER. The CDR3 is CASSQDMRGGETQYF. The CDR3 DNA follows: TGCGCCAGCAGCCAAGATATGAGAGGGGGAGAGACCCAGTACTTC.

The chain uses TRBV5-1 and TRBJ2-7; D unclear. V was pared by 0 bases and J by 2 bases, with 12 bases between. CDR1 is SGHRS, CDR2 YFSETQ, per germline. The CDR3 length is 15 residues. In nucleotides, the CDR3 is TGCGCCAGCAGCTTGGTTTCAAATGGTCCCTACGAGCAGTACTTC. Translation gives CASSLVSNGPYEQYF.

The rearrangement links TRBV19 to TRBJ1-5; 9 nucleotides agree with TRBD1. Germline CDR1 LNHDA, CDR2 SQIVND (reference sequence). The junction had 8 bases not matched to a gene; V was cut back by 2 bases and J by 0 bases. The CDR3 has 18 residues. CDR3 amino acids: CASSISGQGSYSNQPQHF. The CDR3 DNA reads as TGTGCCAGTAGTATAAGTGGACAGGGGAGTTATAGCAATCAGCCCCAGCATTTT.

V and J are TRBV2 and TRBJ2-7; D gene uncertain. The CDR3 runs to 12 residues. The germline V and J ends were trimmed by 7 bases and 2 bases, with 9 bases remaining between them. CDR1 is SNHLY and CDR2 is FYNNEI in the germline V gene. CDR3 DNA: TGTGCCAGCAAGAGCCAAGCCTACGAGCAGTACTTC. Translation gives CASKSQAYEQYF.

This clone turned up a few times. The V gene is TRBV10-2, the J gene TRBJ2-7; 10 bases map to TRBD2. The CDR3 loop spans 13 amino acids. Losses at the gene ends were 6 bases for V and 5 bases for J; bases not matched to a gene: 4. Per the germline V gene, CDR1 is WSHSY and CDR2 is SAAADI. CDR3: CASRLAGVNEQYF. The DNA for the CDR3 is TGCGCCAGCAGGCTAGCGGGAGTTAACGAGCAGTACTTC.

The V call is TRBV11-3, the J call TRBJ2-2; no firm D call. V lost 0 bases, J lost 0 bases, and 11 bases lay in between. The CDR3 sequence is 17 residues long. The germline V gene encodes CDR1 SGHNT and CDR2 YENEEA. The CDR3 loop is CASSLDLGFSNTGELFF. CDR3 DNA sequence: TGTGCCAGCAGCTTAGATCTCGGGTTCTCGAACACCGGGGAGCTGTTTTTT.

The rearrangement links TRBV29-1 to TRBJ1-4; 9 positions agree with TRBD1. Per germline, CDR1 SQVTM and CDR2 ANQGSEA. The CDR3 sequence is 15 residues long. Trimming at V came to 6 bases and at J to 3 bases, leaving 8 bases not matched to a gene. The CDR3 sequence: CSVYGQGSSNEKLFF. The CDR3 DNA reads TGCAGCGTCTACGGACAGGGGTCATCTAATGAAAAACTGTTTTTT.

The J gene is TRBJ2-2, the V gene TRBV6-4, with D unclear. CDR1 is MRHNA and CDR2 is SNTAGT in the germline V gene. V was shortened by 0 bases and J by 3 bases, with 8 bases between the two germline ends. The length of the CDR3 is 15 residues. The CDR3 region is CASSDSAGDTGELFF. The CDR3 coding sequence is TGTGCCAGCAGTGACTCTGCTGGAGACACCGGGGAGCTGTTTTTT.

This CDR3 reads CASSLGQQGIETQYF. CDR3 nucleotides: TGTGCCAGCAGCTTAGGCCAACAGGGGATTGAGACCCAGTACTTC. This chain joins TRBV13 and TRBJ2-5; 7 nucleotides line up with TRBD1. Germline V lookup: CDR1 PRHDT, CDR2 FYEKMQ (reference sequence). The CDR3 length is 15 residues. V dropped 0 bases and J dropped 5; count of bases not matched to a gene: 6.

This chain uses TRBV9 with TRBJ1-2; the match to TRBD1 covers 9 bases. This CDR3 region has 13 residues. Germline CDR1 SGDLS, CDR2 YYNGEE. J lost 4 bases, V lost 3 bases, and 1 base had no gene match. As DNA, the CDR3 is TGTGCCAGCAGCGGGGGACAGGGCTATGGCTACACCTTC. Amino acids: CASSGGQGYGYTF.

The V and J genes are TRBV4-1 and TRBJ1-1; 8 bases fit TRBD1. This CDR3 is 15 amino acids long. V lost 0 bases, J lost 4 bases, and 4 bases stayed unmatched. Germline CDR1 MGHRA, CDR2 YSYEKL. The CDR3 sequence is CASSQDYRGGTEAFF. The DNA of the CDR3 is TGCGCCAGCAGCCAAGACTACAGGGGGGGCACTGAAGCTTTCTTT.

This chain connects TRBV7-2 to TRBJ1-4, with 7 bases aligning to TRBD1. With V trimmed by 5 bases and J by 6 bases, 6 bases remained unmatched. Per the germline V gene, CDR1 is SGHTA and CDR2 is FQGNSA. The CDR3 length is 14 residues. The CDR3 DNA sequence: TGTGCCAGCAGCCCCGGGACAGCACATGAAAAACTGTTTTTT. Its protein is CASSPGTAHEKLFF.

The chain has TRBV19 and TRBJ1-1; TRBD1 might be the D (6 bases). Germline CDR1 and CDR2: LNHDA and SQIVND (reference sequence). Between the trimmed V and J ends, which lost 5 bases and 4 bases, there was a span of 14 bases. The CDR3 spans 14 residues. In DNA form, the CDR3 reads TGTGCCAGTAGTGAAAACAGGGCCCTCACTGAAGCTTTCTTT. Protein: CASSENRALTEAFF.